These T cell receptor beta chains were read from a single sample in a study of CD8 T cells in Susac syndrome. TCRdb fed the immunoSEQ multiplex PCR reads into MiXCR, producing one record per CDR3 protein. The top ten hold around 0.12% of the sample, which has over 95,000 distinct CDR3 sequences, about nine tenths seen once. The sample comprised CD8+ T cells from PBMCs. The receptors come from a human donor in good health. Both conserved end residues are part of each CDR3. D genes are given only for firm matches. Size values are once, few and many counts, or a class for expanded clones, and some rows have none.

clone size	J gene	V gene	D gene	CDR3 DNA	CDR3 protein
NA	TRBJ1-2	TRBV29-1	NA	TGCAGCGTTGAACGCAGGGCCGGTGGCTACACCTTC	CSVERRAGGYTF
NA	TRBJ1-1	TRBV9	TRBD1	TGTGCCAGCAGCGCCCGGGACAGTAACACTGAAGCTTTCTTT	CASSARDSNTEAFF
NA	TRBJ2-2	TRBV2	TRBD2	TGTGCCAGCAGTCAACCGATAGCGGGAGAGAACACCGGGGAGCTGTTTTTT	CASSQPIAGENTGELFF
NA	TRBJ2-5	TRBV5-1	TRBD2	TGCGCCAGCAGCTTGAGGCCTAGCGGGAGTAGTGAGACCCAGTACTTC	CASSLRPSGSSETQYF
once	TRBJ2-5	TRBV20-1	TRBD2	TGCAGTGCTAGAGGAGCGGGGAGTCAAGAGACCCAGTACTTC	CSARGAGSQETQYF
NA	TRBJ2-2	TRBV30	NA	TGTGCCTGGATATCGTTCAGGGGAGAGAACACCGGGGAGCTGTTTTTT	CAWISFRGENTGELFF
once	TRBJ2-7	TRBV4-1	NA	TGCGCCAGCAGCCTTCAAAACGATCACTGGCAGTACTTC	CASSLQNDHWQYF
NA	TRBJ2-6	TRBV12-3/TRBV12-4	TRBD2	TGTGCCAGCAGATTTATTCCCAAGCGGGAGCCCCCGAACTCTGGGGCCAACGTCCTGACTTTC	CASRFIPKREPPNSGANVLTF
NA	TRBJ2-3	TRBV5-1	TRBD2	TGCGCCAGCAGCCTTCGGACTAGTGGGGCTCCCACAGATACGCAGTATTTT	CASSLRTSGAPTDTQYF
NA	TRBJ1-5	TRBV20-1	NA	TGCAGTGCCTCACCGGGTAGCAATCAGCCCCAGCATTTT	CSASPGSNQPQHF
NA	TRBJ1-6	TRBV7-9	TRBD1	TGTGCCAGCAGCCCCCCGGGACAGAATTCACCCCTCCACTTT	CASSPPGQNSPLHF
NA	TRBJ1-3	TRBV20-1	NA	TGCAGTGCTCCCGCTGGAAACACCATATATTTT	CSAPAGNTIYF
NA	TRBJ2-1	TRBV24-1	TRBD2	TGTGCCACCAGTGCCACGCCTGGGACTAGCGGGAGCTCCTACAATGAGCAGTTCTTC	CATSATPGTSGSSYNEQFF
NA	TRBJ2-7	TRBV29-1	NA	TGCAGCGTTGAAGGTGAGGGGAGTGGAGGGAAATGGTCCTACGAGCAGTACTTC	CSVEGEGSGGKWSYEQYF
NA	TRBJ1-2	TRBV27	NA	TGTGCCAGCAGTTTAACCGGGGCAGGCCGTACCTATGGCTACACCTTC	CASSLTGAGRTYGYTF
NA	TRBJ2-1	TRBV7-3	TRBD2	TGTGCCAGCAGCTCCGGACTAGCGGGAAGGGATGAGCAGTTCTTC	CASSSGLAGRDEQFF
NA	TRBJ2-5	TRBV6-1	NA	TGTGCCAGCGAACCGGGCAATCAAGAGACCCAGTACTTC	CASEPGNQETQYF
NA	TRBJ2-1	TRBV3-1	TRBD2	TGTGCCAGCAGCCAGGATTCGGGGGGGCCCTACAATGAGCAGTTCTTC	CASSQDSGGPYNEQFF
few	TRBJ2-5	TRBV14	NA	TGTGCCAGCAGCCAAGGGGGTCGGAGCGGCCAAGAGACCCAGTACTTC	CASSQGGRSGQETQYF
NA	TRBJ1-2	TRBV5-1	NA	TGCGCCAGCAGGCCTCAATCGTTGGGCTATGGCTACACCTTC	CASRPQSLGYGYTF
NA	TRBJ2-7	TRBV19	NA	TGTGCCAGTAGTATAGGGGTCGGCCAGGCGGAGGGCGAGCAGTACTTC	CASSIGVGQAEGEQYF
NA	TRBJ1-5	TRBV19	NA	TGTGCCAGTAGTATACTCCGGGGGGGGAACAATCAGCCCCAGCATTTT	CASSILRGGNNQPQHF
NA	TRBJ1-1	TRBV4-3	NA	TGCGCCAGCAGCCAAGAATCAGGGTGGGTGACTGAAGCTTTCTTT	CASSQESGWVTEAFF
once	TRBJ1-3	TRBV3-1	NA	TGTGCCAGCAGCCAAGATCAGATGCAGGGGAAATTTGGCGGAAACACCATATATTTT	CASSQDQMQGKFGGNTIYF
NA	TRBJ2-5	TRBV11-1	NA	TGTGCCAGCAGCTTAAAGCTTCGAGGGCAAGAGACCCAGTACTTC	CASSLKLRGQETQYF
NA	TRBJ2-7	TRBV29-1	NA	TGCAGCGTTGCACAGGGTCTGTACGAGCAGTACTTC	CSVAQGLYEQYF
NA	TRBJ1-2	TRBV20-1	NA	TGCAGTGCTGGCGCCGGGACATCCTACACCTTC	CSAGAGTSYTF
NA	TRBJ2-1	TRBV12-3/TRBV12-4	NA	TGTGCCAGCAGTCCGGGACACACGGAAAGTGAGCAGTTCTTC	CASSPGHTESEQFF
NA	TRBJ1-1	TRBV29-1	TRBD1	TGCAGCGTTCCCGATCCCGGACAGGTGAACACTGAAGCTTTCTTT	CSVPDPGQVNTEAFF
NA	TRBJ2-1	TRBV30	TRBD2	TGTGCCTGGAGTGAATGGACTAGCGGCTACAATGAGCAGTTCTTC	CAWSEWTSGYNEQFF
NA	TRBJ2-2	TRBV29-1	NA	TGCAGCGTTGGGGGGGCCAGCCGAACCGGGGAGCTGTTTTTT	CSVGGASRTGELFF
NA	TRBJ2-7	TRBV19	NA	TGTGCCAGTAGTACCGCGGGACCAGAGTCCTACGAGCAGTACTTC	CASSTAGPESYEQYF
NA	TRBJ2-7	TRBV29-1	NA	TGCAGCGTTGAAGAGGGGCCGTCGGGGGAGCAGTACTTC	CSVEEGPSGEQYF
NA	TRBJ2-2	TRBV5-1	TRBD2	TGCGTCAGCAGCTTGGCAGCGGGGGGAACCGGGGAGCTGTTTTTT	CVSSLAAGGTGELFF
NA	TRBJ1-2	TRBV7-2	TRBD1	TGTGCCAGCAGCCCGACAGGGGCTTATGGCTACACCTTC	CASSPTGAYGYTF
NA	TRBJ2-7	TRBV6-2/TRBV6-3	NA	TGTGCCAGCAAGGAACAAGGACTCCTCCTGGCCGAGCAGTACTTC	CASKEQGLLLAEQYF
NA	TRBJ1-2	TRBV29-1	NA	TGCAGCGTTGAAGCCTCTTCGGGAGCCCTGGGCTACACCTTC	CSVEASSGALGYTF
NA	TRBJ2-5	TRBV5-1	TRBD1	TGCGCCAGCAGCTCCTCGACAGGGATGGAGACCCAGTACTTC	CASSSSTGMETQYF
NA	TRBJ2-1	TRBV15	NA	TGTGCCACCAGCAGTGGAGGGTTCGGCTACAATGAGCAGTTCTTC	CATSSGGFGYNEQFF
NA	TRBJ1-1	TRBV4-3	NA	TGCGCCAGCAGCTATACAGAGAACACTGAAGCTTTCTTT	CASSYTENTEAFF
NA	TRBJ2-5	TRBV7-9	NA	TGTGCCAGCAGCCCCCGGGGTACGGAGACCCAGTACTTC	CASSPRGTETQYF
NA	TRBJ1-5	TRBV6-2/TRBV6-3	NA	TGTGCCAGCGGACCTGCCTTGGGGTCCCAGCATTTT	CASGPALGSQHF
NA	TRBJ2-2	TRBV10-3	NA	TGTGCCATCATGAGCCCCGCGAGTACCGGGGAGCTGTTTTTT	CAIMSPASTGELFF
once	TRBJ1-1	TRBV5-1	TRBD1	TGCGCCAGCAGCTTGGCCGGACAGGGGTGGAACACTGAAGCTTTCTTT	CASSLAGQGWNTEAFF
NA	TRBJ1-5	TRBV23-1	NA	TGCGCCAGCAGTCTAGTAGGGCGGCAGCCCCAGCATTTT	CASSLVGRQPQHF
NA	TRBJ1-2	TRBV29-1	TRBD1	TGCAGCGTTGTCGACAGGGACGCCTATAACTATGGCTACACCTTC	CSVVDRDAYNYGYTF
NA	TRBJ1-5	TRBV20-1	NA	TGCAGTGCTAGAGGTTACGAGGGGGTGCGTCAGCCCCAGCATTTT	CSARGYEGVRQPQHF
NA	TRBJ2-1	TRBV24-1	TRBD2	TGTGCCACGGAAGGGAGCGGGGGGGATTCCTACAATGAGCAGTTCTTC	CATEGSGGDSYNEQFF
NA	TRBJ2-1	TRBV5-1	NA	TGCGCCAGCAGCTTCGGGGTGACGGTCTTC	CASSFGVTVF
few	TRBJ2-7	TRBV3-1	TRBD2	TGTGCCAGCAGCCAAGGGTTGAGCGGGAGAGGAGCCTACGAGCAGTACTTC	CASSQGLSGRGAYEQYF